Listed here are 25 T cell receptor beta chains from one sample, sequenced in a study of shared clonotypes between healthy human individuals. Measured with immunoSEQ multiplex PCR; TCRdb has only the in-frame clones, and not every one. The sample lists roughly 2.1 million clones; about 92% were seen once. The naive CD8 fraction comprised CD45RO-negative cells positively selected for CCR7 and excluded terminally differentiated effector memory CD45RA+ cells. Sequencing was performed on naive CD8+ T cells from PBMCs. The receptors were sampled from a man between 18 and 35 years old in good health. Some clones in this sample may be carry-over from other donors' samples.

The rearrangement links TRBV4-1 to TRBJ2-5; D is perhaps TRBD1 (6 bases). CDR3 length: 15 residues. Germline lookup yields CDR1 MGHRA and CDR2 YSYEKL. Trimming left V 0 bases short and J 5 bases short, with 13 bases between. This CDR3 is CASSQDNRDTETQYF. In nucleotides, the CDR3 is TGCGCCAGCAGCCAAGATAATAGGGACACGGAGACCCAGTACTTC.

Here the CDR3 reads CSVRTGSYGYTF. The CDR3 bases are TGCAGCGTTCGGACAGGGAGTTATGGCTACACCTTC. The V call is TRBV29-1, the J call TRBJ1-2; 8 nucleotides align to TRBD1. CDR1 and CDR2 (germline): SQVTM, ANQGSEA. The CDR3 sequence is 12 residues long. V lost 5 bases to trimming and J lost 5 bases; unmatched junction nucleotides: 4.

This clone was counted at least ten times. The sample carries other DNA sequences with the same CDR3. The CDR3 sequence is CASSPRTVNTEAFF. The CDR3 bases are TGTGCCAGCAGTCCGCGGACGGTGAACACTGAAGCTTTCTTT. The chain is built from TRBV27 and TRBJ1-1; D gene unclear. The CDR3 totals 14 residues. Trimming removed 5 bases from V and 0 bases from J, with 10 bases in between. Germline CDR1 and CDR2: MNHEY and SMNVEV (reference sequence).

V gene TRBV6-1 combines with J gene TRBJ2-5; 9 positions agree with TRBD1. Trimming at V came to 9 bases and at J to 3 bases, leaving 11 bases not matched to a gene. CDR1 MNHNS and CDR2 SASEGT come from the germline V gene. The CDR3 covers 15 residues. Here the CDR3 DNA reads TGTGCCAGAAGGGACAGGGTTGGTTCTAAAGAGACCCAGTACTTC. It specifies CARRDRVGSKETQYF.

The chain combines TRBV28 with TRBJ2-7, with unresolved D. This CDR3 has 15 amino acids. The germline CDR1 and CDR2 sequences are MDHEN and SYDVKM. With 2 bases removed from V and 4 bases from J, the gap between germline ends came to 15 bases. CDR3 region: CASSLSGSYSYEQYF. The DNA for the CDR3 is TGTGCCAGCAGTTTAAGTGGCAGCTACTCGTACGAGCAGTACTTC. The full variable domain, rest sourced from reference TRBV28 and TRBJ2-7, is DVKVTQSSRYLVKRTGEKVFLECVQDMDHENMFWYRQDPGLGLRLIYFSYDVKMKEKGDIPEGYSVSREKKERFSLILESASTNQTSMYLCASSLSGSYSYEQYFGPGTRLTVT.

This sequence joins TRBV13 and TRBJ2-7; 7 bases line up with TRBD2. The CDR3 is 14 residues long. Per germline, CDR1 PRHDT and CDR2 FYEKMQ (reference sequence). Unmatched junction bases numbered 7, after V lost 5 bases and J lost 3 bases. The CDR3 nucleotides read TGTGCCAGCAGCCTCCGAACTAGCGACTACGAGCAGTACTTC. Protein: CASSLRTSDYEQYF.

The rearrangement uses TRBV28 and TRBJ2-7, with TRBD1 as a possible D gene (6 bases). CDR1 is MDHEN and CDR2 is SYDVKM in the germline V gene. The CDR3 covers 14 residues. The V and J ends lost 6 bases and 2 bases respectively, with 14 bases between them. The CDR3 bases are TGTGCCAGCAGCCGCAGGGGAAATCCCTACGAGCAGTACTTC. Translating gives CASSRRGNPYEQYF.

This sequence joins TRBV5-8 and TRBJ1-5, with 9 bases identical to TRBD1. This CDR3 spans 15 amino acids. CDR1 SGHTS and CDR2 YDEGEE come from the germline V gene. J lost 11 bases, V lost 2 bases, and 11 bases had no gene match. The CDR3 DNA reads as TGTGCCAGCAGCTTACGGGACAGGGTAGGTTTCGCCCAGCATTTT. Residues: CASSLRDRVGFAQHF.

The genes are TRBV10-3 and TRBJ2-7, with unresolved D. The CDR3 totals 12 residues. V lost 5 bases to trimming and J lost 3 bases, with 8 bases between them. Germline V CDR1 and CDR2: ENHRY, SYGVKD. CDR3: CAISPDGYEQYF. CDR3 bases: TGTGCCATCAGTCCCGACGGCTACGAGCAGTACTTC.

The chain links TRBV7-9 to TRBJ2-1; 8 bases line up with TRBD2. The CDR3 covers 16 residues. Germline assignment: CDR1 SEHNR and CDR2 FQNEAQ (reference sequence). Trimming took 5 bases from V and 3 from J; bases not matched to a gene: 9. CDR3 sequence (DNA): TGTGCCAGCAGCCTCAGCAGCGGGAGCCTCTACAATGAGCAGTTCTTC. The encoded protein is CASSLSSGSLYNEQFF.

The V and J genes are TRBV7-9 and TRBJ2-1; D call uncertain. CDR3 size: 11 residues. Germline V gives CDR1 SEHNR, CDR2 FQNEAQ (reference sequence). V was trimmed by 6 bases and J by 10 bases, leaving 10 bases between them. The CDR3 loop is CASRRVAEQFF. The CDR3 region has the DNA TGTGCCAGCAGAAGGGTTGCCGAGCAGTTCTTC.

The gene calls are TRBV7-6 and TRBJ2-1; D is unclear. Germline CDR1 and CDR2: SGHVS and FNYEAQ. The CDR3 extends over 15 amino acids. Trimming shortened V by 1 base and J by 4 bases, and 11 bases separated the two germline ends. The CDR3 DNA follows: TGTGCCAGCAGCTTAGTTTTTTTCTCTTACAATGAGCAGTTCTTC. Its translation: CASSLVFFSYNEQFF. The complete variable domain, with remaining parts taken from reference TRBV7-6 and TRBJ2-1, reads GAGVSQSPRYKVTKRGQDVALRCDPISGHVSLYWYRQALGQGPEFLTYFNYEAQQDKSGLPNDRFSAERPEGSISTLTIQRTEQRDSAMYRCASSLVFFSYNEQFFGPGTRLTVL.

This chain joins TRBV6-5 and TRBJ2-1, with 8 positions matching TRBD1. The V gene's germline CDR1 is MNHEY and CDR2 SVGAGI. V was clipped by 5 bases and J by 4 bases; unmatched bases: 4. This CDR3 is 14 amino acids long. This chain's CDR3 is CASSGGTGYNEQFF. The CDR3 region has the DNA TGTGCCAGCAGTGGGGGGACAGGTTACAATGAGCAGTTCTTC.

This chain connects TRBV27 to TRBJ2-1; tentatively, D is TRBD1 (6 bases). The CDR3 is 16 residues long. Germline assignment: CDR1 MNHEY and CDR2 SMNVEV (reference sequence). V lost 5 bases to trimming and J lost 5 bases, with 19 bases between them. The CDR3 nucleotides read TGTGCCAGCAGTGTAGCACAGGGAAAATTAAACAATGAGCAGTTCTTC. It yields the protein CASSVAQGKLNNEQFF.

This clone came up once. The CDR3 DNA reads TGTGCCAGCAGCTTCAGACAGGGGGCTACCTCCTATGGCTACACCTTC. Protein sequence: CASSFRQGATSYGYTF. The chain couples TRBV7-9 to TRBJ1-2; 10 bases match TRBD1. V lost 3 bases and J lost 4; bases outside the gene matches: 8. Germline V gives CDR1 SEHNR, CDR2 FQNEAQ (reference sequence). The CDR3 contains 16 residues. The full variable domain, with the rest looked up from reference TRBV7-9 and TRBJ1-2, is DTGVSQNPRHKITKRGQNVTFRCDPISEHNRLYWYRQTLGQGPEFLTYFQNEAQLEKSRLLSDRFSAERPKGSFSTLEIQRTEQGDSAMYLCASSFRQGATSYGYTFGSGTRLTVV.

The rearrangement joins TRBV7-6 to TRBJ2-7; the match to TRBD2 covers 12 bases. The CDR3 is 16 amino acids. The germline CDR1 and CDR2 sequences are SGHVS and FNYEAQ. Trimming cost V 1 base and J 2 bases; bases outside gene matches: 3. Here the CDR3 reads CASSLGTSGTAYEQYF. The DNA of the CDR3 is TGTGCCAGCAGCTTAGGGACTAGCGGGACGGCCTACGAGCAGTACTTC. The full variable domain, in which reference TRBV7-6 and TRBJ2-7 provide the parts outside the CDR3, is GAGVSQSPRYKVTKRGQDVALRCDPISGHVSLYWYRQALGQGPEFLTYFNYEAQQDKSGLPNDRFSAERPEGSISTLTIQRTEQRDSAMYRCASSLGTSGTAYEQYFGPGTRLTVT.

This chain joins TRBV6-6 and TRBJ2-1, with D maybe TRBD1 (8 bases). The CDR3 is 13 residues long. Germline loops: CDR1 MNHNY, CDR2 SVGAGI (reference sequence). The V gene lost 5 bases and the J gene lost 9 bases, with 14 bases spanning the gap. CDR3 nucleotide sequence: TGTGCCAGCAGTCTCAGCGGGACAGGTGAGCAGTTCTTC. Protein: CASSLSGTGEQFF.

The V and J genes are TRBV11-2 and TRBJ2-1; possible D gene TRBD2, 6 bases. CDR3 length: 13 amino acids. The V end was cut by 5 bases, the J end by 5 bases, with 10 bases between. Germline assignment: CDR1 SGHAT and CDR2 FQNNGV. CDR3 in DNA: TGTGCCAGCAGCCTCCCTAGCGACAATGAGCAGTTCTTC. It specifies CASSLPSDNEQFF.

The CDR3 nucleotides are TGTGCCAGCAGTTCGTGGACTAGCGGGATTTCAGATACGCAGTATTTT. Amino acid sequence: CASSSWTSGISDTQYF. The rearrangement joins TRBV28 to TRBJ2-3, with 12 bases matching TRBD2. Germline CDR1 is MDHEN and CDR2 is SYDVKM. The V and J ends lost 4 bases and 4 bases, in that order; junction bases with no gene match: 6. This CDR3 is 16 amino acids long.

The chain couples TRBV15 to TRBJ1-1, with a tentative D call TRBD1 (5 bases). The CDR3 contains 14 residues. Trimming cost V 6 bases and J 10 bases, with 21 bases left between them. Per the germline V gene, CDR1 is LNHNV and CDR2 is YYDKDF (reference sequence). This CDR3 is CATRGRVGPPGAFF. As DNA, the CDR3 is TGTGCCACCAGAGGCAGGGTAGGTCCCCCCGGAGCTTTCTTT.

The chain joins TRBV10-2 to TRBJ2-7; 8 nucleotides align to TRBD1. Germline CDR1 is WSHSY and CDR2 is SAAADI. This CDR3 has 15 residues. The junction had 10 bases not matched to a gene; V was cut back by 2 bases and J by 7 bases. In nucleotides, the CDR3 is TGCGCCAGCAGTGAGGTTCCCAGGGGGCTGGGAGAGCAGTACTTC. Protein: CASSEVPRGLGEQYF.

This chain uses TRBV7-3 with TRBJ1-1; D remains unclear. In germline, CDR1 is SGHTA, CDR2 FQGTGA. V lost 3 bases and J 3 bases, leaving 8 bases between the germline ends. CDR3 size: 13 residues. The CDR3 nucleotides are TGTGCCAGCAGCTTCTTTGGGGACACTGAAGCTTTCTTT. This gives the protein CASSFFGDTEAFF.

This clone was counted a single time. The chain employs TRBV11-2 and TRBJ2-1; 10 bases line up with TRBD2. This CDR3 comprises 17 residues. CDR1 is SGHAT and CDR2 is FQNNGV in the germline V gene. Trimming removed 3 bases from V and 2 bases from J; junction bases left unmatched: 7. CDR3 bases: TGTGCCAGCAGCTTTCCCACTCTAGCGGGAGCCTACAATGAGCAGTTCTTC. Translation gives CASSFPTLAGAYNEQFF.

This chain joins TRBV28 and TRBJ1-1, with D unclear. Between the trimmed V and J ends, which lost 8 bases and 1 base, there was a span of 14 bases. CDR3 length: 14 amino acids. Germline V gene lookup returns CDR1 MDHEN and CDR2 SYDVKM. The CDR3 DNA reads TGTGCCAGCGGTATCACAGAATCGAACACTGAAGCTTTCTTT. Translated: CASGITESNTEAFF.

This rearrangement joins TRBV27 to TRBJ2-2; D is undetermined. Germline-derived CDR1 and CDR2 are MNHEY and SMNVEV (reference sequence). This CDR3 spans 13 amino acids. The ends were cut back, 2 bases at V and 7 bases at J, with 8 bases in the middle. The CDR3 spells CASSLPPIGELFF. In nucleotides, the CDR3 is TGTGCCAGCAGTTTACCCCCTATCGGGGAGCTGTTTTTT.